This T cell receptor (beta chain) was captured in a study of T cell responses to AZD1222 COVID-19 vaccine. Overall study findings and caveats: Increases in Spike-specific TCR breadth and depth were seen after two AZD1222 doses. Spike was spanned by vaccine-associated CD4 TCRs, which were dominant at 160-218 and 743-854. No repertoire was sampled before or during the peak T cell response, only after it.

As to this clone: Its antigen is undetermined.

Assay: immunoSEQ multiplex PCR; the TCRdb copy retains only in-frame clones and omits some. The top ten hold roughly 8.7% of the sample, which has 130,000 or so clones, 65% to 90% seen once. CDR1 and CDR2 (germline): MDHEN, SYDVKM. The V and J ends lost 4 bases and 4 bases, in that order; junction bases with no gene match: 9. This CDR3 is built from 15 residues. The rearrangement links TRBV28 to TRBJ2-5, with 7 nucleotides matching TRBD2. Sequencing was performed on peripheral blood, taken 28 days after the second dose of the MenACWY control vaccine. The sequence was collected from an adult who received the MenACWY meningococcal vaccine as a control. DNA of the CDR3: TGTGCCAGCAGTTCCCAGGGAGGGCCAAGAGAGACCCAGTACTTC. Its protein is CASSSQGGPRETQYF.